This passage covers 15 T cell receptor beta chains from one sample sequenced in a study of identical twins listed by TCRdb under 2016. The library relied on 5' RACE. For sequencing, an Illumina HiSeq 2000 was employed. TCRdb took the public reads, trimmed them with fastp at Q25, ran MiXCR for clone calling and kept in-frame beta chains. Each CDR3 protein appears once, grouped with its most common genes and DNA. The sample table records 200,000 to 250,000 distinct CDR3 sequences; 7.5% of these occur just once. Roughly 5.4% of the sample belongs to the ten largest clones. These data also formed part of another study, on yellow fever vaccine responses in identical twins.

The source material was CD8+ T cells sorted from blood. The origin of the receptors is a woman aged 18-30 years in good health.

The sample holds many counts of this clonotype. Here the CDR3 reads CSVVWTSGSSYEQYF. The CDR3 nucleotides read TGCAGCGTTGTATGGACTAGCGGAAGCTCCTACGAGCAGTACTTC. V is TRBV29-1 and J is TRBJ2-7, with 10 nucleotides matching TRBD2. Germline CDR1 is SQVTM and CDR2 is ANQGSEA. V gave up 4 bases and J gave up 0 bases; unmatched junction bases: 6. The CDR3 spans 15 residues.

This clonotype appeared many times. The chain links TRBV20-1 to TRBJ1-1; D not resolved. This CDR3 comprises 12 residues. Trimming stripped 4 bases from V and 2 bases from J, with 8 bases between. CDR1 DFQATT and CDR2 SNEGSKA come from the germline V gene (reference sequence). This chain's CDR3 is CSAKRENTEAFF. CDR3 nucleotides: TGCAGTGCTAAAAGGGAAAACACTGAAGCTTTCTTT.

This clonotype occurred many times. The rearrangement joins TRBV3-1 to TRBJ2-7; D is uncertain. This CDR3 is built from 15 residues. Germline lookup yields CDR1 LGHDT and CDR2 YNNKEL (reference sequence). Trimming took off 4 bases at V and 1 base at J, with 14 bases between the two ends. The CDR3 loop reads CASSPEVRPSYEQYF. In DNA, the CDR3 is TGTGCCAGCAGCCCCGAGGTGCGCCCATCCTACGAGCAGTACTTC.

This clonotype came up many times. This chain joins TRBV12-3 or TRBV12-4 and TRBJ1-3; D unresolved. The ends were cut back, 11 bases at V and 3 bases at J, with 8 bases in the middle. The CDR3 covers 11 residues. The CDR3 spells CALNHGNTIYF. The CDR3 DNA reads as TGTGCCCTGAACCATGGAAACACCATATATTTT.

This clonotype was counted at least ten times. V usage is TRBV5-1 and J usage is TRBJ1-1; D not certain. Germline CDR1 reads SGHRS; CDR2 reads YFSETQ. V lost 4 bases and J lost 6, with 10 bases in between. CDR3 size: 12 residues. The CDR3 region has the DNA TGCGCCAGCAGCGGTGGCGGGCCTGAAGCTTTCTTT. It translates to CASSGGGPEAFF. Full variable domain (outside the CDR3, taken from reference TRBV5-1 and TRBJ1-1): KAGVTQTPRYLIKTRGQQVTLSCSPISGHRSVSWYQQTPGQGLQFLFEYFSETQRNKGNFPGRFSGRQFSNSRSEMNVSTLELGDSALYLCASSGGGPEAFFGQGTRLTVV.

This clonotype was picked up many times. The chain recombines TRBV4-1 with TRBJ2-7; no clear D gene. Trimming stripped 0 bases from V and 4 bases from J, with 10 bases between. Germline V gene data show CDR1 as MGHRA and CDR2 as YSYEKL. CDR3 size: 14 residues. CDR3 bases: TGCGCCAGCAGCCAAGATTTGAGTACATACGAGCAGTACGTC. Translating gives CASSQDLSTYEQYV.

Turning to this clonotype: At one end the junction does not follow the germline gene, possibly because of a read error. The chain uses TRBV3-1 and TRBJ2-7; 14 bases are shared with TRBD2. Germline assignment: CDR1 LGHDT and CDR2 YNNKEL (reference sequence). This CDR3 comprises 15 residues. The CDR3, as DNA: TGTGCCACCAGCGTCGGGACTAGCGGGAGATACGAGCAGTACTTC. Amino acid sequence: CATSVGTSGRYEQYF.

The chain couples TRBV4-1 to TRBJ2-7; TRBD2 is a possible D gene (6 bases). Germline lookup yields CDR1 MGHRA and CDR2 YSYEKL. This CDR3 is 15 amino acids long. Trimming cost V 1 base and J 3 bases, with 13 bases left between them. Written as DNA, the CDR3 is TGCGCCAGCAGCCAAGTTTCCGGGAGTCACTACGAGCAGTACTTC. Encoded protein: CASSQVSGSHYEQYF.

This clonotype was observed a handful of times. This chain uses TRBV6-1 with TRBJ1-1; D is unresolved. Trimming stripped 2 bases from V and 1 base from J, with 11 bases between. The CDR3 is 15 residues long. In germline, CDR1 is MNHNS, CDR2 SASEGT. CDR3 residues: CASSETAERNTEAFF. The CDR3 bases are TGTGCCAGCAGTGAAACGGCAGAAAGGAACACTGAAGCTTTCTTT.

The gene calls are TRBV28 and TRBJ2-1; D not certain. In germline, CDR1 is MDHEN, CDR2 SYDVKM. Trimming left V 7 bases short and J 10 bases short, with 11 bases between. The CDR3 runs to 11 residues. CDR3 coding DNA: TGTGCCAGCACGGTCCATACCGAGCAGTTCTTC. Protein product: CASTVHTEQFF.

Many counts were recorded for this clonotype. The chain couples TRBV20-1 to TRBJ2-3; 8 positions match TRBD1. This CDR3 is 15 amino acids long. V lost 0 bases to trimming and J lost 2 bases; unmatched junction nucleotides: 4. Germline assignment: CDR1 DFQATT and CDR2 SNEGSKA (reference sequence). The CDR3 DNA reads as TGCAGTGCTAGAGATTTGGGACAGGTCACAGATACGCAGTATTTT. Protein: CSARDLGQVTDTQYF.

This clonotype was recorded at least ten times. The J gene is TRBJ2-5, the V gene TRBV11-2; no reliable D call. Trimming cost V 5 bases and J 5 bases, with 12 bases left between them. Germline V lookup: CDR1 SGHAT, CDR2 FQNNGV. This CDR3 has 13 amino acids. The CDR3 sequence is CASSPTASETQYF. In DNA form, the CDR3 reads TGTGCCAGCAGCCCAACCGCTTCGGAGACCCAGTACTTC. The full variable domain, with the rest looked up from reference TRBV11-2 and TRBJ2-5, is EAGVAQSPRYKIIEKRQSVAFWCNPISGHATLYWYQQILGQGPKLLIQFQNNGVVDDSQLPKDRFSAERLKGVDSTLKIQPAKLEDSAVYLCASSPTASETQYFGPGTRLLVL.

In this sample, this clonotype turned up a few times. The chain is built from TRBV28 and TRBJ1-1; D might be TRBD1 (5 bases). The CDR3 has 17 amino acids. V was cut by 5 bases and J by 0 bases, with 19 bases left in between. The V gene's germline CDR1 is MDHEN and CDR2 SYDVKM. CDR3 DNA: TGTGCCAGCAGTCTCCAGGGAGGGGACCTCATGAACACTGAAGCTTTCTTT. Protein sequence: CASSLQGGDLMNTEAFF.

The chain is built from TRBV2 and TRBJ2-2; 8 bases agree with TRBD1. Germline CDR1 SNHLY, CDR2 FYNNEI. The CDR3 runs 14 residues. V lost 7 bases to trimming and J lost 4 bases; unmatched junction nucleotides: 5. CDR3 in DNA: TGTGCCAGCACGACAGGGGTTAGCACCGGGGAGCTGTTTTTT. This gives the protein CASTTGVSTGELFF.

This clonotype was counted between two and nine times. This chain uses TRBV6-2 or TRBV6-3 with TRBJ1-5, with no clear D. Trimming pared 3 bases from V and 3 bases from J, leaving 9 bases between. This CDR3 has 14 residues. Per germline, CDR1 MNHEY and CDR2 SVGEGT. The CDR3 sequence is CASSYTAPNQPQHF. The DNA for the CDR3 is TGTGCCAGCAGTTATACGGCCCCCAATCAGCCCCAGCATTTT.